The clone carrying this TCR beta chain turned up a few times. Its matching antigen is unknown. In TCRdb, the 5' RACE reads were re-called with MiXCR into one record per CDR3 protein. In the table there are about 270,000 distinct CDR3 sequences, roughly a sixth of which are singletons. This sample is drawn from a study of T-cell memory formation after mild COVID-19. Germline V lookup: CDR1 SGHTA, CDR2 FQGNSA. Trimming took 5 bases from V and 5 from J; bases not matched to a gene: 9. The CDR3 has 15 amino acids. General observations from the study: Clones contracting across day 15 to 85 had a balanced CD4/CD8 profile; later expanding clones leaned CD4+.

Material for sequencing was PBMCs or a T cell subset sorted from them (not recorded which). The V and J genes are TRBV7-2 and TRBJ2-5; 9 nucleotides match TRBD2. This receptor was obtained from a man between 18 and 29 years old who had mild COVID-19 (a few samples of this study predate the infection). Cell type and time point are not known. In nucleotides, the CDR3 is TGTGCCAGCAGCACCGAGCGGGGGGCCTGGGAGACCCAGTACTTC. It translates to CASSTERGAWETQYF.